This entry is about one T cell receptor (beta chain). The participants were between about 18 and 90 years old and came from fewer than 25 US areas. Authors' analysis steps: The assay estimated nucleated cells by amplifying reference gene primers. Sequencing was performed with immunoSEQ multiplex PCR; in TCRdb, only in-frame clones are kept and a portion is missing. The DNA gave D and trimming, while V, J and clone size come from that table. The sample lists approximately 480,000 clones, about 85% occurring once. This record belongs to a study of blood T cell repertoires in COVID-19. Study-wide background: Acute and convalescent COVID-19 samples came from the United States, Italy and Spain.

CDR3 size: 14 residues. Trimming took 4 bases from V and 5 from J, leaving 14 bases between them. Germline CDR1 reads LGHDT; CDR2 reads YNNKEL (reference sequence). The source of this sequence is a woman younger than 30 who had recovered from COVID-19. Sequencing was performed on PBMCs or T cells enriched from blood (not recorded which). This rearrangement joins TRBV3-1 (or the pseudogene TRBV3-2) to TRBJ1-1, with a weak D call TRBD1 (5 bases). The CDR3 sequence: CASSLNGGGTEAFF. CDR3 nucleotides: TGTGCCAGCAGCCTTAACGGTGGGGGGACTGAAGCTTTCTTT.